These 27 T cell receptor beta chains were sequenced from one sample in a study of T-cell reconstitution after alpha-beta-depleted transplantation in children (dated by TCRdb to the mid-2010s). To prepare the library, PCR was applied. The sequencer listed for this sample is Illumina HiSeq 2500. TCR libraries were prepared with molecular barcoding, using unique molecular identifiers to normalize TCRbeta repertoire quantification. TCRdb reanalyzed the raw reads on its own, using fastp at Q25 for trimming and MiXCR for clone calling, and kept in-frame beta chains. Each entry merges the rows of one CDR3 protein and shows their most common DNA and genes. The sample table records about a million distinct CDR3 sequences; about 26% of these occur just once. Roughly 27% of the sample rests with the top ten. The sample's treatment or condition label, decoded: allogeneic hematopoietic cell transplantation with graft depleted of TCRalphabeta T cells and CD19 B cells.

Sequencing was performed on PBMCs, mostly from graft donor cells, taken 360 days after TCRalphabeta/CD19-depleted stem cell transplant. The receptors were sampled from a boy younger than two who had a stem cell transplant for SCID, so the T cells may come from the graft donor.

The CDR3 loop is CASSSIWDATDTQYF. CDR3 coding DNA: TGTGCCAGCAGTTCTATCTGGGACGCCACAGATACGCAGTATTTT. The rearrangement uses TRBV27 and TRBJ2-3, with D possibly being TRBD1 or TRBD2 (5 bases each). The CDR3 totals 15 residues. V lost 4 bases and J 2 bases, leaving 13 bases between the germline ends. Germline V gene lookup returns CDR1 MNHEY and CDR2 SMNVEV (reference sequence).

V is TRBV5-1 and J is TRBJ2-7, with a weak D call TRBD1 (5 bases). CDR1 is SGHRS, CDR2 YFSETQ, per germline. V was cut by 0 bases and J by 5 bases, with 15 bases left in between. This CDR3 has 15 amino acids. DNA for the CDR3: TGCGCCAGCAGCTTGGCTGGACACTCGAGCAACGAGCAGTACTTC. It codes for CASSLAGHSSNEQYF. Combining the CDR3 with reference TRBV5-1 and TRBJ2-7 gives the whole variable domain KAGVTQTPRYLIKTRGQQVTLSCSPISGHRSVSWYQQTPGQGLQFLFEYFSETQRNKGNFPGRFSGRQFSNSRSEMNVSTLELGDSALYLCASSLAGHSSNEQYFGPGTRLTVT.

This clonotype was recorded a few times. CDR3 protein: CASSLGSGTGTPDTQYF. CDR3 bases: TGTGCCAGCAGCTTAGGTTCGGGGACAGGGACCCCAGATACGCAGTATTTT. J is TRBJ2-3 and V is TRBV7-2; 9 nucleotides line up with TRBD1. CDR1 is SGHTA and CDR2 is FQGNSA in the germline V gene. The CDR3 sequence is 17 residues long. The ends lost 1 base at V and 4 bases at J; junction bases unmatched: 9.

This clonotype showed up just a few times. This sequence joins TRBV10-2 and TRBJ2-3, with D hard to call. CDR1 and CDR2 from the germline V gene are WSHSY and SAAADI. There are 11 residues in the CDR3. V gave up 6 bases and J gave up 7 bases, with 8 bases separating them. CDR3 amino acids: CASSAPHTQYF. CDR3 sequence (DNA): TGCGCCAGCAGCGCCCCGCATACGCAGTATTTT.

This clonotype was found a few times. The CDR3 protein is CSVGERLGSPLHF. The DNA of the CDR3 is TGCAGCGTTGGTGAACGCTTGGGTTCACCCCTCCACTTT. The chain is built from TRBV29-1 and TRBJ1-6; D is undetermined. This CDR3 is built from 13 residues. V dropped 4 bases and J dropped 9 bases, with 13 bases sitting between them. Germline V CDR1 and CDR2: SQVTM, ANQGSEA.

This clonotype was counted between two and nine times. The V and J genes are TRBV12-3 or TRBV12-4 and TRBJ1-2; 9 positions agree with TRBD1. Losses at the gene ends were 1 base for V and 1 base for J; bases not matched to a gene: 4. The length of the CDR3 is 16 residues. The CDR3 sequence is CASSLGDRAVNYGYTF. CDR3 DNA sequence: TGTGCCAGCAGTTTAGGGGACAGGGCGGTTAACTATGGCTACACCTTC.

V usage is TRBV11-2 and J usage is TRBJ1-6; D gene unclear. This CDR3 spans 15 amino acids. Deletions cut 0 bases from V and 9 bases from J, with 12 bases between. Germline CDR1 SGHAT, CDR2 FQNNGV. The CDR3 spells CASSLEGFGGSPLHF. The CDR3 coding sequence is TGTGCCAGCAGCTTAGAAGGTTTTGGCGGTTCACCCCTCCACTTT.

The rearrangement links TRBV29-1 to TRBJ1-1; D gene unclear. V gave up 7 bases and J gave up 1 base, with 13 bases separating them. The CDR3 is 13 residues long. In germline, CDR1 is SQVTM, CDR2 ANQGSEA. The CDR3 nucleotides read TGCAGCGCCCGGCCCCGGGGGAACACTGAAGCTTTCTTT. Translated, it gives CSARPRGNTEAFF.

The V gene is TRBV7-2, the J gene TRBJ2-5, with D possibly being TRBD2 (6 bases). CDR1 SGHTA and CDR2 FQGNSA come from the germline V gene. V gave up 4 bases and J gave up 4 bases, with 13 bases separating them. CDR3 length: 14 amino acids. The CDR3 region is CASSWGLHSETQYF. CDR3 DNA sequence: TGTGCCAGCAGCTGGGGACTCCATTCAGAGACCCAGTACTTC. Full variable domain (remainder filled in from reference TRBV7-2 and TRBJ2-5): GAGVSQSPSNKVTEKGKDVELRCDPISGHTALYWYRQSLGQGLEFLIYFQGNSAPDKSGLPSDRFSAERTGGSVSTLTIQRTQQEDSAVYLCASSWGLHSETQYFGPGTRLLVL.

This clonotype appeared a few times. The rearrangement joins TRBV7-2 to TRBJ2-1; the match to TRBD2 covers 8 bases. Trimming removed 4 bases from V and 7 bases from J; junction bases left unmatched: 12. Germline V gene data show CDR1 as SGHTA and CDR2 as FQGNSA. There are 16 residues in the CDR3. The CDR3 nucleotides read TGTGCCAGCAGCTCTGCCGGGACTAGAGGACTTAATGAGCAGTTCTTC. Amino acid sequence: CASSSAGTRGLNEQFF.

The gene calls are TRBV19 and TRBJ1-1; weak D call: TRBD1 (5 bases). The ends were cut back, 7 bases at V and 10 bases at J, with 10 bases in the middle. CDR3 length equals 10 residues. Germline V gene data show CDR1 as LNHDA and CDR2 as SQIVND (reference sequence). CDR3 DNA sequence: TGTGCCAGTATGCAGGGAGTAGCTTTCTTT. Its protein product is CASMQGVAFF.

This clonotype was seen only a few times. The chain carries TRBV11-2 and TRBJ1-5; 7 positions match TRBD1. The CDR3 covers 15 residues. V lost 1 base to trimming and J lost 4 bases; unmatched junction nucleotides: 4. Germline values: CDR1 SGHAT, CDR2 FQNNGV. CDR3 loop: CASSLAGTENQPQHF. The CDR3 bases are TGTGCCAGCAGCTTAGCGGGGACAGAAAATCAGCCCCAGCATTTT.

The chain couples TRBV10-3 to TRBJ2-7; no definite D call. CDR3 length equals 13 residues. Germline V gene sequence: CDR1 ENHRY, CDR2 SYGVKD. The germline V and J ends were trimmed by 8 bases and 0 bases, with 11 bases remaining between them. CDR3 residues: CAIGPPLSYEQYF. The CDR3 DNA reads TGTGCCATCGGGCCTCCCCTCTCCTACGAGCAGTACTTC.

This rearrangement joins TRBV5-1 to TRBJ2-1; D call uncertain. V was trimmed by 1 base and J by 6 bases, leaving 8 bases between them. Germline CDR1 reads SGHRS; CDR2 reads YFSETQ. The CDR3 covers 13 residues. Here the CDR3 DNA reads TGCGCCAGCAGCTTGATACACCTCAATGAGCAGTTCTTC. Protein product: CASSLIHLNEQFF. Complete variable domain (other parts from reference TRBV5-1 and TRBJ2-1): KAGVTQTPRYLIKTRGQQVTLSCSPISGHRSVSWYQQTPGQGLQFLFEYFSETQRNKGNFPGRFSGRQFSNSRSEMNVSTLELGDSALYLCASSLIHLNEQFFGPGTRLTVL.

The V gene is TRBV5-1, the J gene TRBJ2-3; 13 bases line up with TRBD2. V gave up 5 bases and J gave up 4 bases; unmatched junction bases: 7. The length of the CDR3 is 16 residues. The germline V gene encodes CDR1 SGHRS and CDR2 YFSETQ. The CDR3 DNA follows: TGCGCCAGCAGTACTAGCGGGGGGGGCCGGGCAGATACGCAGTATTTT. It codes for CASSTSGGGRADTQYF. The variable domain in full, with the rest retrieved from reference TRBV5-1 and TRBJ2-3, is KAGVTQTPRYLIKTRGQQVTLSCSPISGHRSVSWYQQTPGQGLQFLFEYFSETQRNKGNFPGRFSGRQFSNSRSEMNVSTLELGDSALYLCASSTSGGGRADTQYFGPGTRLTVL.

This clonotype was recorded a few times. This chain connects TRBV13 to TRBJ2-7; a weak D match, TRBD1 (6 bases). The germline V gene has CDR1 PRHDT and CDR2 FYEKMQ (reference sequence). The CDR3 covers 13 residues. V shed 5 bases and J shed 7 bases, with 15 bases lying between them. CDR3 nucleotide sequence: TGTGCCAGCAGCCAACAGGGTCTGAGGGAGCAGTACTTC. Translation: CASSQQGLREQYF.

V and J are TRBV18 and TRBJ1-3; D gene uncertain. Trimming stripped 3 bases from V and 6 bases from J, with 9 bases between. This CDR3 contains 13 residues. CDR1 is KGHSH and CDR2 is LQKENI in the germline V gene. CDR3 in DNA: TGTGCCAGCTCACCGAGGGAAGCAAACACCATATATTTT. This codes for CASSPREANTIYF. Supplemented by reference TRBV18 and TRBJ1-3, the full variable domain reads NAGVMQNPRHLVRRRGQEARLRCSPMKGHSHVYWYRQLPEEGLKFMVYLQKENIIDESGMPKERFSAEFPKEGPSILRIQQVVRGDSAAYFCASSPREANTIYFGEGSWLTVV.

In this sample, this clonotype turned up a few times. The chain is built from TRBV20-1 and TRBJ1-1; D gene unclear. Per germline, CDR1 DFQATT and CDR2 SNEGSKA (reference sequence). V was clipped by 4 bases and J by 1 base, with 7 bases between them. The CDR3 has 12 amino acids. The CDR3 loop reads CSATPGNTEAFF. The CDR3 bases are TGCAGTGCTACCCCGGGGAACACTGAAGCTTTCTTT.

The genes are TRBV12-3 or TRBV12-4 and TRBJ2-7; D gene ambiguous. The V end lost 5 bases, the J end lost 6 bases, and 11 bases lay between the germline ends. The CDR3 is 12 residues long. CDR3 coding DNA: TGTGCCAGCAGTGAGGAGACCTCCGAGCAGTACTTC. Translating it yields CASSEETSEQYF.

This clonotype was detected many times. The rearrangement uses TRBV2 and TRBJ2-5, with 8 positions matching TRBD1. The germline CDR1 and CDR2 sequences are SNHLY and FYNNEI. The CDR3 covers 13 residues. V gave up 8 bases and J gave up 5 bases; unmatched junction bases: 7. The DNA for the CDR3 is TGTGCCAGCGGAGGACAGGGATGGGAGACCCAGTACTTC. Translation gives CASGGQGWETQYF.

This clonotype has more than one count but fewer than ten. The genes are TRBV12-3 or TRBV12-4 and TRBJ2-2, with a weak D call TRBD2 (5 bases). The CDR3 is 15 residues long. The ends were cut back, 6 bases at V and 2 bases at J, with 13 bases in the middle. The CDR3: CASSRRGINTGELFF. Written as DNA, the CDR3 is TGTGCCAGCAGCCGCAGAGGGATTAACACCGGGGAGCTGTTTTTT.

Comment on this clonotype: The DNA is omitted, as the CDR3 cannot be located on it reliably, and the CDR3 follows TCRdb's listing. The chain combines TRBV10-3 with TRBJ2-2; the DNA was not used to check the table's D call, TRBD1. The CDR3 totals 15 residues, both ends included. Germline V CDR1 and CDR2: ENHRY, SYGVKD. CDR3: CAISSGQGGSGELFF.

This clonotype showed up just a few times. This chain uses TRBV20-1 with TRBJ1-3, with D hard to call. Germline loops: CDR1 DFQATT, CDR2 SNEGSKA (reference sequence). Deletions cut 3 bases from V and 2 bases from J, with 8 bases between. CDR3 length equals 13 residues. CDR3 in amino acids: CSARLGTGNTIYF. Here the CDR3 DNA reads TGCAGTGCTAGGTTAGGGACTGGAAACACCATATATTTT.

This chain joins TRBV4-1 and TRBJ2-7, with 7 positions matching TRBD1. J gave up 3 bases and V 2 bases, and 16 bases lay outside the gene matches. The CDR3 length is 18 residues. CDR1 is MGHRA, CDR2 YSYEKL, per germline. The CDR3 bases are TGCGCCAGCAGCCAACCTCTGCCCTTACCACAGGGGAGCTACGAGCAGTACTTC. Amino acid sequence: CASSQPLPLPQGSYEQYF.

In its sample, this clonotype was seen a few times. The genes are TRBV12-3 or TRBV12-4 and TRBJ2-7; weak D call: TRBD1 (6 bases). There are 15 residues in the CDR3. The V end lost 3 bases, the J end lost 4 bases, and 16 bases lay between the germline ends. CDR3 DNA: TGTGCCAGCAGTTTCCAGGACAGCTACAGGTACGAGCAGTACTTC. It translates to CASSFQDSYRYEQYF.

The chain combines TRBV5-5 with TRBJ2-7, with D possibly being TRBD1 (6 bases). CDR3 size: 15 residues. Germline lookup yields CDR1 SGHKS and CDR2 YYEKEE (reference sequence). Trimming took 0 bases from V and 4 from J, leaving 14 bases between them. The CDR3 spells CASSLAPGDRYEQYF. CDR3 sequence (DNA): TGTGCCAGCAGCTTGGCGCCAGGGGATAGATACGAGCAGTACTTC.

This chain joins TRBV4-2 and TRBJ2-1; 7 bases are shared with TRBD2. V shed 10 bases and J 4 bases; nucleotides not matched to a gene: 19. The CDR3 totals 17 residues. Germline V CDR1 and CDR2: LGHNA, YNFKEQ. The CDR3 DNA sequence: TGTGCCATGGGCCTGGGGCTCCCGGGGGGTTGGTACAATGAGCAGTTCTTC. Protein: CAMGLGLPGGWYNEQFF.